These T cell receptor beta chains were read from a single sample in a study of cytomegalovirus exposure and HLA in healthy donors. The method was immunoSEQ multiplex PCR; TCRdb's version includes in-frame clones alone and lacks a portion of them. The sample holds fewer than 250,000 clones; roughly 89% are singletons and the top ten take about 3%. Sequencing input: PBMCs. Receptor source: a man in his late teens or twenties in good health and CMV-seronegative. Each CDR3 is given with its conserved first and last residue. The order of the fields is D gene, clone size, V gene, J gene, CDR3 DNA, CDR3 protein. A D gene is named only where the DNA matches it firmly. Clone size appears in some rows only: once, few, many, or a class for an expanded clone.

-	-	TRBV5-1	TRBJ1-1	TGCGCCAGCACCTTGTCCGGTTTTAACACTGAAGCTTTCTTT	CASTLSGFNTEAFF
TRBD2	-	TRBV11-2	TRBJ2-7	TGTGCCAGCAGCTTAGGAAGCCTAGCGGGAGGGCCATACGAGCAGTACTTC	CASSLGSLAGGPYEQYF
-	-	TRBV6-1	TRBJ2-7	TGTGCCAGCAGTGATTGGGCGGAGCAGTACTTC	CASSDWAEQYF
-	-	TRBV29-1	TRBJ1-6	TGCAGCGTTGGTAGGGGCAAAGGGCCCCTCCACTTT	CSVGRGKGPLHF
-	-	TRBV4-3	TRBJ2-5	TGCGCCAGCAGCCAAGTGCGAGGGTATGGTGAGACCCAGTACTTC	CASSQVRGYGETQYF
-	-	TRBV7-2	TRBJ1-1	TGTGCCAGCAGCTTAGTTACAGGGATGACTGAAGCTTTCTTT	CASSLVTGMTEAFF
-	few	TRBV5-1	TRBJ1-1	TGCGCCAGCAGCTTGAACGGGAGAAACACTGAAGCTTTCTTT	CASSLNGRNTEAFF
TRBD2	many	TRBV6-5	TRBJ2-3	TGTGCCAGCAGTAGCGGGACGCTAACCTCAGATACGCAGTATTTT	CASSSGTLTSDTQYF
TRBD2	-	TRBV4-1	TRBJ2-3	TGCGCCAGCAGCCAAGAATCAATAGCGGGAGGATCAGGGGATACGCAGTATTTT	CASSQESIAGGSGDTQYF
TRBD1	-	TRBV27	TRBJ2-7	TGTGCCAGCAGTGCCGGGACAGCGACCTACGAGCAGTACTTC	CASSAGTATYEQYF
-	-	TRBV5-1	TRBJ2-5	TGCGCCAGCAGCCGGGGGACAGACCAAGAGACCCAGTACTTC	CASSRGTDQETQYF
-	once	TRBV28	TRBJ1-5	TGTGCCAGCAGCCTCAGACATAGCAATCAGCCCCAGCATTTT	CASSLRHSNQPQHF
-	once	TRBV11-3	TRBJ1-4	TGTGCCAGCAGCCCCAGGGTTTCTAATGAAAAACTGTTTTTT	CASSPRVSNEKLFF
TRBD2	-	TRBV5-1	TRBJ2-2	TGCGCCAGCACGCTACTAGCGGTGTCCGGGGAGCTGTTTTTT	CASTLLAVSGELFF
TRBD1	-	TRBV28	TRBJ1-2	TGTGCCAGCAGTTCCATAATAGGGGGCGCCGGGCCTCGCTACACCTTC	CASSSIIGGAGPRYTF
-	few	TRBV7-2	TRBJ2-7	TGTGCCAGCAGCTTGTCAACCGGCGGGCCCTGGGGGCAGTACTTC	CASSLSTGGPWGQYF
TRBD2	-	TRBV5-1	TRBJ2-3	TGCGCCAGCAGCTTTGAGGTAGCGGGAGGGGGAGATACGCAGTATTTT	CASSFEVAGGGDTQYF
-	-	TRBV5-5	TRBJ2-7	TGTGCCAGCAGCCGTGCCTACGAGCAGTACTTC	CASSRAYEQYF
-	-	TRBV9	TRBJ1-2	TGTGCCAGCAGCCCTTACACCTTC	CASSPYTF
-	-	TRBV28	TRBJ1-3	TGTGCCAGCAGGTTGAGCTCTGGAAACACCATATATTTT	CASRLSSGNTIYF
-	-	TRBV6-5	TRBJ1-1	TGTGCCAGCAGTTACCGGTCGGGCACTGAAGCTTTCTTT	CASSYRSGTEAFF
-	once	TRBV2	TRBJ2-2	TGTGCCAGCAGATCGGGGGCGAACACCGGGGAGCTGTTTTTT	CASRSGANTGELFF
-	-	TRBV6-1	TRBJ2-5	TGTGCCAGCAGTGAGGCAGTCACAAACTTC	CASSEAVTNF
-	-	TRBV5-1	TRBJ1-6	TGCGCCAGCAGCTTGGGGGGGCGCGGTTCACCCCTCCACTTT	CASSLGGRGSPLHF
TRBD1	-	TRBV6-1	TRBJ2-1	TGTGCCAGCAGCCGCTCCGGGACAGGGAATTCAGGGCAGTTCTTC	CASSRSGTGNSGQFF
-	-	TRBV4-3	TRBJ2-2	TGCGCCAGCAGCCAAGATGCGGCAGCGAACACCGGGGAGCTGTTTTTT	CASSQDAAANTGELFF
-	-	TRBV5-1	TRBJ1-4	TGCGCCAGCAGCTACAACGGAGCTAATGAAAAACTGTTTTTT	CASSYNGANEKLFF
TRBD1	-	TRBV27	TRBJ2-7	TGTGCCAGCAGTTTTTCTCAGGGGGCGCCCTACGAGCAGTACTTC	CASSFSQGAPYEQYF
TRBD1	-	TRBV5-1	TRBJ1-2	TGCGCCAGCAGCCCACAACCTCAGACAGGGGGTTCCTTTAACTATGGCTACACCTTC	CASSPQPQTGGSFNYGYTF
-	-	TRBV5-4	TRBJ2-7	TGTGCCAGCAGCCCCGGACTCCAAAGCTCCTACGAGCAGTACTTC	CASSPGLQSSYEQYF
TRBD2	-	TRBV11-2	TRBJ2-2	TGTGCCTCCCGGGTCGGGGGGAGGAACACCGGGGAGCTGTTTTTT	CASRVGGRNTGELFF
-	-	TRBV4-3	TRBJ2-7	TGCGCCAGCAGCCCTCTGACTAGCTCCTACGAGCAGTACTTC	CASSPLTSSYEQYF
TRBD1	-	TRBV7-9	TRBJ2-2	TGTGCCAGCAGCTCACGGGACAGGCTTATAACCGGGGAGCTGTTTTTT	CASSSRDRLITGELFF
TRBD1	once	TRBV2	TRBJ1-2	TGTGCCAGCAGCGCACCTGGACAGGGGGCCCGTGGCTACACCTTC	CASSAPGQGARGYTF
TRBD1	-	TRBV11-3	TRBJ2-4	TGTGCCAGCAGCCAGACAGGGGGCAAAAACATTCAGTACTTC	CASSQTGGKNIQYF
-	-	TRBV30	TRBJ1-5	TGTGCCTGGGCCTACCGATTTGATCAGCCCCAGCATTTT	CAWAYRFDQPQHF
-	-	TRBV27	TRBJ2-3	TGTGCCAGCAGTCTACCCGGCCTAGGAGGGGATACGCAGTATTTT	CASSLPGLGGDTQYF
-	few	TRBV5-4	TRBJ2-7	TGTGCCAGCAGCACACAGGGTGGGGCCTACGAGCAGTACTTC	CASSTQGGAYEQYF
-	-	TRBV7-6	TRBJ2-7	TGTGCCAGCAGCCCCCCCGGAGACGAGCAGTACTTC	CASSPPGDEQYF
TRBD2	-	TRBV7-6	TRBJ2-1	TGTGCCAGCAGCTTGATCGGGACTAAAGAAAATGAGCAGTTCTTC	CASSLIGTKENEQFF
TRBD1	-	TRBV7-8	TRBJ1-1	TGTGCCAGCAGCGCCACGACAGGGTTGAACACTGAAGCTTTCTTT	CASSATTGLNTEAFF
TRBD1	-	TRBV2	TRBJ2-5	TGTGCCAGCAGACAGGGGCCAGAGACCCAGTACTTC	CASRQGPETQYF